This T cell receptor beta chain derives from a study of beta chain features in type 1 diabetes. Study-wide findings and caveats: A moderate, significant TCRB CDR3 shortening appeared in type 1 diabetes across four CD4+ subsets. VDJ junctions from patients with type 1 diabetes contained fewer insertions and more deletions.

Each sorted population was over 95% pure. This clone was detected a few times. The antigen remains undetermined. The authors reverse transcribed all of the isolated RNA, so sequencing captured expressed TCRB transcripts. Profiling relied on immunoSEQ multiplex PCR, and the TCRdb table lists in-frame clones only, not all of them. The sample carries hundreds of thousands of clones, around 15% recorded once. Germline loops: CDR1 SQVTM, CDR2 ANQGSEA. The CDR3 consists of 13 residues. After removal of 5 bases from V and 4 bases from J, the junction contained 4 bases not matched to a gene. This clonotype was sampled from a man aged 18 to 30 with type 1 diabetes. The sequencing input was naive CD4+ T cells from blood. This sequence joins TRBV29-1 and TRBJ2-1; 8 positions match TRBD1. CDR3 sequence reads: CSVHGTGYNEQFF. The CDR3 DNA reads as TGCAGCGTTCACGGGACAGGATACAATGAGCAGTTCTTC.